This TCR beta chain was captured in a study of cytomegalovirus exposure and HLA in healthy donors. The CDR3 covers 15 residues. Per the germline V gene, CDR1 is MNHNS and CDR2 is SASEGT. The V segment lost 8 bases and the J segment 7 bases; nucleotides outside the gene matches: 13. Regarding donors, all were healthy bone marrow donors. The PCR was carried out with 60 Vbeta primers and 13 Jbeta primers. TCRdb's copy holds only in-frame clones and misses some; the assay was immunoSEQ multiplex PCR. Seen here are around 200,000 clones, 83% observed once, and the top ten hold roughly 1.5%. The source is a man between 50 and 59 years old in good health and CMV-seronegative. The specimen was PBMCs. The V gene is TRBV6-1, the J gene TRBJ2-2, with TRBD1 identical over 7 bases. The CDR3 protein is CASAWGRGLGGELFF. The DNA for the CDR3 is TGTGCCAGCGCCTGGGGAAGGGGGCTGGGCGGGGAGCTGTTTTTT.